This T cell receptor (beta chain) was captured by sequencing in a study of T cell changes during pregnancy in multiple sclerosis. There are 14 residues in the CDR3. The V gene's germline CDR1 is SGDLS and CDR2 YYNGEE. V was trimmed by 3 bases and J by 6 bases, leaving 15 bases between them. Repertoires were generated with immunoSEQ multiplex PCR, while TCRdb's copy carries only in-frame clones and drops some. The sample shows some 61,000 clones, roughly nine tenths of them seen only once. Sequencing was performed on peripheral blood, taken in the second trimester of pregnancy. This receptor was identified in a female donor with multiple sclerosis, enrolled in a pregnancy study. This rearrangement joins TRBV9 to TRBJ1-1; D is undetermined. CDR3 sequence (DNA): TGTGCCAGCAGCGGCCCTTCGTCGGGTCCTGAAGCTTTCTTT. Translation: CASSGPSSGPEAFF.